This T cell receptor beta chain was profiled in a study of blood T cell repertoires in COVID-19. Study background: T cells, B-cell-depleted T cells, or PBMCs provided the cDNA or gDNA that served as material.

Per the authors' pipeline: Estimates of nucleated cell counts were drawn from the amplification of reference gene primers. Assay used: immunoSEQ multiplex PCR; TCRdb lists only in-frame clones, some missing. V and J calls plus clone size are reproduced from that table; the DNA served to infer D and trimming. There are more than 110,000 clones in the sample; 77% occur only once, and more than 8.5% lies in the top ten. The CDR3 spans 15 residues. V gave up 5 bases and J gave up 4 bases, with 17 bases separating them. Germline CDR1 reads SEHNR; CDR2 reads FQNEAQ (reference sequence). The sequence derives from a woman aged 50 to 65 with active or convalescent COVID-19. The sequenced sample consisted of peripheral blood. V usage is TRBV7-9 and J usage is TRBJ1-2; a weak D match, TRBD1 (5 bases). CDR3 DNA: TGTGCCAGCAGCGCCGGTGGGGCCCCAGGCTATGGCTACACCTTC. Translating it yields CASSAGGAPGYGYTF.